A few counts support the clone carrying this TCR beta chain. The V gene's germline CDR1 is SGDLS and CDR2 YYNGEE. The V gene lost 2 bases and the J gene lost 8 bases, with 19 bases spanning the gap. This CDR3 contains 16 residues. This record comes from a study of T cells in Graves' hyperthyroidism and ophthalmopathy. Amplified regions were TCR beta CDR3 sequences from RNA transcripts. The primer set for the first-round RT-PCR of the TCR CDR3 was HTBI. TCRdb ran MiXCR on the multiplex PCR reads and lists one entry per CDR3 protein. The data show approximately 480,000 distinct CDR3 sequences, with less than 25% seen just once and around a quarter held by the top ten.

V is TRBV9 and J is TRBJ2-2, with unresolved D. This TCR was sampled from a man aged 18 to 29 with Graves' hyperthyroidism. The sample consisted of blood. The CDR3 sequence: CASSVMGIPGPGELFF. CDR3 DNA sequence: TGTGCCAGCAGCGTGATGGGAATTCCAGGCCCTGGGGAGCTGTTTTTT.